The rows below give T cell receptor beta chains drawn from one sample of a study of shared clonotypes between healthy human individuals. TCRdb keeps only in-frame clones here, not all; method: immunoSEQ multiplex PCR. This sample has approximately 350,000 clones, with approximately 97% found just once. Sequenced sample: memory CD8+ T cells sorted from blood. The receptors derive from a man in his thirties or forties in good health. Each CDR3 is given without its conserved first and last residue. The order of the fields is V gene, J gene, CDR3 protein.

v_call: TRBV4-1; j_call: TRBJ1-1; cdr3_aa: ASKNTGVATEAF
v_call: TRBV6-1; j_call: TRBJ2-5; cdr3_aa: ASGDQLRMETQY
v_call: TRBV6-5; j_call: TRBJ2-1; cdr3_aa: ASSYHLAGNNEQF
v_call: TRBV6-1; j_call: TRBJ2-1; cdr3_aa: ASSKTGYNEQF
v_call: TRBV9; j_call: TRBJ1-5; cdr3_aa: ATLDRH
v_call: TRBV11-2; j_call: TRBJ1-5; cdr3_aa: ASSSGGTQPQH
v_call: TRBV28; j_call: TRBJ1-4; cdr3_aa: ASSGPRGAYEKLF
v_call: TRBV15; j_call: TRBJ1-3; cdr3_aa: ATSRGTPGNTIY
v_call: TRBV6-6; j_call: TRBJ2-1; cdr3_aa: ASSYVRGNNEQF
v_call: TRBV6-5; j_call: TRBJ2-5; cdr3_aa: ASGLSGRAETQY